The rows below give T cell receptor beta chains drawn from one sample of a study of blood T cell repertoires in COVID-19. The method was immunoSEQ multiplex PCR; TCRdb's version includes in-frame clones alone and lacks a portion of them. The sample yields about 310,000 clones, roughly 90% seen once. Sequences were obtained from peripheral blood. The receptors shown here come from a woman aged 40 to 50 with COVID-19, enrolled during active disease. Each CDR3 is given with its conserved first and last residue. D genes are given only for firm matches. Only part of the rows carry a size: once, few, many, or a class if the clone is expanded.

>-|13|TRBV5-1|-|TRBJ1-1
TGCGCCAGCAGCCCTCAGGGGAACACTGAAGCTTTCTTT
CASSPQGNTEAFF
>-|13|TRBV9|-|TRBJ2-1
TGTGCCAGCAGCGTAGCTTTTAGTAATGAGCAGTTCTTC
CASSVAFSNEQFF
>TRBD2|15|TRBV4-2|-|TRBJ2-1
TGTGCCGGCAGCCAAGATCTGAGTAGCGGGGGGCCGCAGTTCTTC
CAGSQDLSSGGPQFF
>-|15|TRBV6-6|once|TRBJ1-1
TGTGCCAGCAGTTACTCCAGTGATCGCGGTGCTGAAGCTTTCTTT
CASSYSSDRGAEAFF
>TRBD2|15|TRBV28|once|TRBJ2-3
TGTGCCAGCAGTTCCCCCGGGACTAGCCCCGATACGCAGTATTTT
CASSSPGTSPDTQYF
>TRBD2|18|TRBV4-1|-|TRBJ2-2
TGCGCCAGCAGCCTTAGGACTAGCGGGGGGCAAAACACCGGGGAGCTGTTTTTT
CASSLRTSGGQNTGELFF
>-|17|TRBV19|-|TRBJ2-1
TGTGCCAGTAGTCCCGACCGGGAGGGACAGTCCTACAATGAGCAGTTCTTC
CASSPDREGQSYNEQFF
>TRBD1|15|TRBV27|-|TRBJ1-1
TGTGCCACTTTAAGGACCCGGACAGGGAACACTGAAGCTTTCTTT
CATLRTRTGNTEAFF
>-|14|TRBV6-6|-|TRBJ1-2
TGTGCCAGCAGTTACTCCGTTGAGGGTTTCGGCTACACCTTC
CASSYSVEGFGYTF
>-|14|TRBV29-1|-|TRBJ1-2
TGCAGCGTTGAAGGACTGTACTCCTCGTATGGCTACACCTTC
CSVEGLYSSYGYTF
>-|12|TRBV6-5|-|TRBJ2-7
TGTGCCAGCAATGGGCCTCAATACGAGCAGTACTTC
CASNGPQYEQYF
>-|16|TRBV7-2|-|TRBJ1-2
TGTGCCAGCAGCTTAAGGGGGGACTACAGGGTCAGGGGCTACACCTTC
CASSLRGDYRVRGYTF
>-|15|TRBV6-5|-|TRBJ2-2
TGTGCCAGCAGTTACGAGACAGCGAACACCGGGGAGCTGTTTTTT
CASSYETANTGELFF
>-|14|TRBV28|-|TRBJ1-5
TGTGCCAGCAGCTTTTTGTTTAGCAATCAGCCCCAGCATTTT
CASSFLFSNQPQHF
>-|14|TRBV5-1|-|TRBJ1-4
TGCGCCAGCAGCCCTGACAGCTTTAATGAAAAACTGTTTTTT
CASSPDSFNEKLFF
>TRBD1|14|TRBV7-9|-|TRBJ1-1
TGTGCCAGCAGCTTAGGGACAGGCAACACTGAAGCTTTCTTT
CASSLGTGNTEAFF
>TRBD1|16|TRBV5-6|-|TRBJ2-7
TGTGCCAGCAGCTCCCTTAGTTCGACAGGGACCTACGAGCAGTACTTC
CASSSLSSTGTYEQYF
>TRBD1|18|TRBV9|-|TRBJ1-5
TGTGCCAGCAGCGTGCCTACTGACAGGGGGAAAGGAAATCAGCCCCAGCATTTT
CASSVPTDRGKGNQPQHF
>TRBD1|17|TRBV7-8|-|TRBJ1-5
TGTGCCAGCAGCCCTTTTAAACCGGGACAGCGATTTCAGCCCCAGCATTTT
CASSPFKPGQRFQPQHF
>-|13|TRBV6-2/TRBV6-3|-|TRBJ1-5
TGTGCCAGCAGTAAGTGGGGGGACCAGCCCCAGCATTTT
CASSKWGDQPQHF
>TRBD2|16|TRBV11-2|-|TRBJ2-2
TGTGCCAGCAGCTTTTCCAGCGGGAGGGGCACCGGGGAGCTGTTTTTT
CASSFSSGRGTGELFF
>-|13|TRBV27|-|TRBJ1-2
TGTGCCAGCAGGGATAGACAGGTACCGGGCTACACCTTC
CASRDRQVPGYTF
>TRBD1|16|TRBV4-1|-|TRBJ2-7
TGCGCCAGCAGCCGAAACACAGGGGGCGACTCCTACGAGCAGTACTTC
CASSRNTGGDSYEQYF
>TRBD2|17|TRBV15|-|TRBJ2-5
TGTGCCACCAGTAACGGACTAAGCGGGGGGCTCCAAGAGACCCAGTACTTC
CATSNGLSGGLQETQYF
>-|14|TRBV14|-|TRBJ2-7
TGTGCCAGCAGCCAGACCGGGACTTCCGACGAGCAGTACTTC
CASSQTGTSDEQYF
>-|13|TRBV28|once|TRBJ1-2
TGTGCCAGCAGTAGCGCGGAAAACTATGGCTACACCTTC
CASSSAENYGYTF
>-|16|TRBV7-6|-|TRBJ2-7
TGTGCCAGCAGCTTAACTGGCGGTCTTAGCTCCTACGAGCAGTACTTC
CASSLTGGLSSYEQYF
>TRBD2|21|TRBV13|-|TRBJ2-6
TGTGCCAGCAGCTTATCGACCTTTCGACTAGCCAATCGTCCTGGGGCCAACGTCCTGACTTTC
CASSLSTFRLANRPGANVLTF
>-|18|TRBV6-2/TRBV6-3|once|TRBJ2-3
TGTGCCAGCAGTTACTCAAAAGCCGGGTACAGGAGCACAGATACGCAGTATTTT
CASSYSKAGYRSTDTQYF
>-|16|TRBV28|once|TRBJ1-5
TGTGCCAGCAGCTTCTGGGCAGGGCAGGGAAATCAGCCCCAGCATTTT
CASSFWAGQGNQPQHF
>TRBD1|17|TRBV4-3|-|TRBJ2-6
TGCGCCAGCAGCCAGGGACAGGGGGAACCTGGGGCCAACGTCCTGACTTTC
CASSQGQGEPGANVLTF
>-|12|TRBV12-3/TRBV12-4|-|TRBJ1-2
TGTGCCAGCAGTTTGACCATACAGGGCTACACCTTC
CASSLTIQGYTF
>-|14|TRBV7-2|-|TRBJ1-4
TGTGCCAGCAGCGACGACAGGTCTAATGAAAAACTGTTTTTT
CASSDDRSNEKLFF
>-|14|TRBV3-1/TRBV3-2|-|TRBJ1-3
TGTGCCAGCAGCCAAATCCTTAGTGGAAACACCATATATTTT
CASSQILSGNTIYF
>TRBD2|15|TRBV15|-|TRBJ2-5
TGTGCCACCAGCAGTCAAGCGGGGGGGCGAGAGACCCAGTACTTC
CATSSQAGGRETQYF
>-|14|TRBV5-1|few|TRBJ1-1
TGCGCCAGCAGGCCAGGGGCCTTGAACACTGAAGCTTTCTTT
CASRPGALNTEAFF
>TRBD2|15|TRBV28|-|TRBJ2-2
TGTGCCAGCAGGGGACTAGCGGGAGTTGCCGGGGAGCTGTTTTTT
CASRGLAGVAGELFF
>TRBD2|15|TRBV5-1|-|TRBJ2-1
TGCGCCAGCAGCGGACTAGCGGGGAACTACAATGAGCAGTTCTTC
CASSGLAGNYNEQFF
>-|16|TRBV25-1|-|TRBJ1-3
TGTGCCAGCAGTGAAGGGTCAGGGGCGCGAGGAAACACCATATATTTT
CASSEGSGARGNTIYF
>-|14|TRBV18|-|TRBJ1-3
TGTGCCAGCTCTCTCCAGCAGGGGGGAAACACCATATATTTT
CASSLQQGGNTIYF